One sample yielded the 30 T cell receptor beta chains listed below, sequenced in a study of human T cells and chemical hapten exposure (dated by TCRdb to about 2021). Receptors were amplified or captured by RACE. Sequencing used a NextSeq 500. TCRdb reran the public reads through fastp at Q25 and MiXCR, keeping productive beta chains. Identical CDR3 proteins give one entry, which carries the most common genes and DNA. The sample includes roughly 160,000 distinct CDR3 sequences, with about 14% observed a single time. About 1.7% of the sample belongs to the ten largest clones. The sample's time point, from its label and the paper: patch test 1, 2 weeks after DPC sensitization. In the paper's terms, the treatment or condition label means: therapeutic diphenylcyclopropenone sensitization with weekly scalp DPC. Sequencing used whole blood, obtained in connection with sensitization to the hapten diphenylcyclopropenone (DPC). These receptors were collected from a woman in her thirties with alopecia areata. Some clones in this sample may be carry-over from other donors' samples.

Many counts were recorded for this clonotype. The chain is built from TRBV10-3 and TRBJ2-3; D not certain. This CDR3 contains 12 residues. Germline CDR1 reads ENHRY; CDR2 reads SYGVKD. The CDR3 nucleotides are TGTGCGATGTCCCCGCGCCAGGATACGCAGTATTTT. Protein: CAMSPRQDTQYF.

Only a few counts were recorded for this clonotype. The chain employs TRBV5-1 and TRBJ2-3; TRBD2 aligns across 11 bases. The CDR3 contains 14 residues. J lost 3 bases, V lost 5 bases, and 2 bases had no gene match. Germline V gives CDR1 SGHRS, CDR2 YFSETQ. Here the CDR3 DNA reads TGCGCCAGCAGTACTAGCGGGAGAACAGATACGCAGTATTTT. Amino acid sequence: CASSTSGRTDTQYF.

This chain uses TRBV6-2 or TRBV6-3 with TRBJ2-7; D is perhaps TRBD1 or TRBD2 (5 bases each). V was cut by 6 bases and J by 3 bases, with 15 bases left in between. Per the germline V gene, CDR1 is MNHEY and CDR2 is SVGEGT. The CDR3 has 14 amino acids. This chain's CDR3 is CASRLDGDHYEQYF. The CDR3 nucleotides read TGTGCCAGCAGACTGGACGGGGACCACTACGAGCAGTACTTC.

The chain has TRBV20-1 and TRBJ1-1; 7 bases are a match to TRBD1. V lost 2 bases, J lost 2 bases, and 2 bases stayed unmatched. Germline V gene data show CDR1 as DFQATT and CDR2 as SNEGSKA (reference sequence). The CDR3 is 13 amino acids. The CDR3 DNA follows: TGCAGTGCTAGACAGGGGGGAAACACTGAAGCTTTCTTT. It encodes CSARQGGNTEAFF.

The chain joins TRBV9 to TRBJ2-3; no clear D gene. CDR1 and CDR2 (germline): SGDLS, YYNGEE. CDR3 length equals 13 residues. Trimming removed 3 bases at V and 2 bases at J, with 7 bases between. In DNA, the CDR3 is TGTGCCAGCAGCGCGTCCCCCACAGATACGCAGTATTTT. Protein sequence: CASSASPTDTQYF.

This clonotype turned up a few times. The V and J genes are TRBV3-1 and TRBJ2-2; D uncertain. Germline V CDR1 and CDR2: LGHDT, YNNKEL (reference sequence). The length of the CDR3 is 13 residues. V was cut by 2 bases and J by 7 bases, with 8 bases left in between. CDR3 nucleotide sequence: TGTGCCAGCAGCCAAAGTCAGGACGGGGAGCTGTTTTTT. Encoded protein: CASSQSQDGELFF.

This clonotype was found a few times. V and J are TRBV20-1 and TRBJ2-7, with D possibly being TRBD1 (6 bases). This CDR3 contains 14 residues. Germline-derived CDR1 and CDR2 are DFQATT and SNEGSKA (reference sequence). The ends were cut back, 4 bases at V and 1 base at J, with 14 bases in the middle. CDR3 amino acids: CSANLGARSYEQYF. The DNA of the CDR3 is TGCAGTGCTAATCTGGGGGCCCGATCCTACGAGCAGTACTTC.

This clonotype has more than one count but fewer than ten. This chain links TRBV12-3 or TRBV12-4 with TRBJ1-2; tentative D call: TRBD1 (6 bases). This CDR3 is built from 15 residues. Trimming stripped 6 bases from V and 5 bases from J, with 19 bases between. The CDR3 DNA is TGTGCCAGCAGCTTAATTATGGGGGGCGTTTATGGCTACACCTTC. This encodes CASSLIMGGVYGYTF.

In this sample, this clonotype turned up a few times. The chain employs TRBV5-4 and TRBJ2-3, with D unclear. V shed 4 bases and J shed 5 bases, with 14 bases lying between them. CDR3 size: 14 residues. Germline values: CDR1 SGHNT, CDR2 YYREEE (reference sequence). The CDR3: CASSENVAVDTQYF. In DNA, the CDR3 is TGTGCCAGCAGCGAGAACGTCGCTGTAGATACGCAGTATTTT. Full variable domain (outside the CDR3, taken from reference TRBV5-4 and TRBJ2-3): ETGVTQSPTHLIKTRGQQVTLRCSSQSGHNTVSWYQQALGQGPQFIFQYYREEENGRGNFPPRFSGLQFPNYSSELNVNALELDDSALYLCASSENVAVDTQYFGPGTRLTVL.

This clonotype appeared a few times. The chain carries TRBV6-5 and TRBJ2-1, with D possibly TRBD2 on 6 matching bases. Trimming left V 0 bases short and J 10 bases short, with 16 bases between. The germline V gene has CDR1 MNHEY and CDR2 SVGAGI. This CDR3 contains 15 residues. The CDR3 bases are TGTGCCAGCAGTTACTCGACCTCGGGAGAGGGGGAGCAGTTCTTC. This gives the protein CASSYSTSGEGEQFF.

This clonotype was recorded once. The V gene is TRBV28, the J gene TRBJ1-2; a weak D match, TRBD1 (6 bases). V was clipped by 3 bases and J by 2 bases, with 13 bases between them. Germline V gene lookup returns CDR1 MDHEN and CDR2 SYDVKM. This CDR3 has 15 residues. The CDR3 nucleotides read TGTGCCAGCAGTTTTCGGACAGCTTTCAACTATGGCTACACCTTC. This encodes CASSFRTAFNYGYTF.

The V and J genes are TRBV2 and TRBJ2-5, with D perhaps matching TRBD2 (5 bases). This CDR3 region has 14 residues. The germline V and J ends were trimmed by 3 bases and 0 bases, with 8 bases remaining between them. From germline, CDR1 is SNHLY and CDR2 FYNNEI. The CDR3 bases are TGTGCCAGCAGTGACGGGGTGTACCAAGAGACCCAGTACTTC. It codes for CASSDGVYQETQYF.

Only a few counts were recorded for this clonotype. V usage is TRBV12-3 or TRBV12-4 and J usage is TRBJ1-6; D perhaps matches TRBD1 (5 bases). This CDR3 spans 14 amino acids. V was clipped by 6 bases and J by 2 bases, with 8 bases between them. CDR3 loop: CASSRDPYNSPLHF. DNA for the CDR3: TGTGCCAGCAGCCGGGACCCCTATAATTCACCCCTCCACTTT.

CDR3 nucleotides: TGTGCCAGCGGGGGGGCTAGCTCTGGAAACACCATATATTTT. The encoded protein is CASGGASSGNTIYF. The chain uses TRBV14 and TRBJ1-3; possibly TRBD1 for D (6 bases). V was pared by 8 bases and J by 0 bases, with 11 bases between. The CDR3 is 14 amino acids. CDR1 is SGHDN and CDR2 is FVKESK in the germline V gene.

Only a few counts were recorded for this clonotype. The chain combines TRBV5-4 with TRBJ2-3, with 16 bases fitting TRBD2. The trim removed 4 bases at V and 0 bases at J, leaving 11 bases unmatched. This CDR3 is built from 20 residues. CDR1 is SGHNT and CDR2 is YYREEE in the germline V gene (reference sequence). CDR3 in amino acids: CASSAGTSGGAGISTDTQYF. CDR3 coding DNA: TGTGCCAGCAGCGCCGGGACTAGCGGGGGGGCCGGGATTAGCACAGATACGCAGTATTTT.

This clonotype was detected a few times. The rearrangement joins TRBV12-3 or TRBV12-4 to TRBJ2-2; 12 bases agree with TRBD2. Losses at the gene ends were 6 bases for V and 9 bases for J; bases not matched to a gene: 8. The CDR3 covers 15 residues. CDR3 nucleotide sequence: TGTGCCAGCAGCGCTAGCGGGGGGGCCATTCGGGAGCTGTTTTTT. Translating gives CASSASGGAIRELFF.

The CDR3 here is CATRFGQPYEQYF. CDR3 coding DNA: TGTGCCACCCGGTTTGGACAGCCCTACGAGCAGTACTTC. V and J are TRBV28 and TRBJ2-7; possible D gene TRBD1, 6 bases. V dropped 10 bases and J dropped 2 bases, with 15 bases sitting between them. Germline V gives CDR1 MDHEN, CDR2 SYDVKM. There are 13 residues in the CDR3.

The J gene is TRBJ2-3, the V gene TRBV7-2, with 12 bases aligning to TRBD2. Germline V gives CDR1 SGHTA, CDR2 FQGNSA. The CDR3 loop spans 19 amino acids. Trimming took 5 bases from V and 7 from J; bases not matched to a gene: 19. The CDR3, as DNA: TGTGCCAGCAGCCGGACTCTTACCTCTAGCGGGAGGGAGGGAAATACGCAGTATTTT. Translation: CASSRTLTSSGREGNTQYF.

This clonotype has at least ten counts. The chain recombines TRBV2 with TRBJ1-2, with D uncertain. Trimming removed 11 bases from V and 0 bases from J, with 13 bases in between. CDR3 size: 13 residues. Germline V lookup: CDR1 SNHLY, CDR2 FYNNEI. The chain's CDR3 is CASKLTSNYGYTF. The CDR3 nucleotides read TGTGCCTCCAAGCTGACTTCTAACTATGGCTACACCTTC.

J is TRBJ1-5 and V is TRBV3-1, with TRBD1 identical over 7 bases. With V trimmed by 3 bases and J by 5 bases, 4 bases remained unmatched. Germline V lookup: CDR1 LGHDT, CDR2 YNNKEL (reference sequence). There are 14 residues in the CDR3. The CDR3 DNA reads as TGTGCCAGCAGCCATTCGGGACAGTATCAGCCCCAGCATTTT. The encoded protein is CASSHSGQYQPQHF.

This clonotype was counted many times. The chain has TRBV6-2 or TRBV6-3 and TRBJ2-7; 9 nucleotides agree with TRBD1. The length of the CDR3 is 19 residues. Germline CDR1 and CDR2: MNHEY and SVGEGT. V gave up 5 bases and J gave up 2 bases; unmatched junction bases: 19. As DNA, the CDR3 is TGTGCCAGCAGTCAAATCCCCTGGACAGGGGCTAGCTTAGCCTACGAGCAGTACTTC. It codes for CASSQIPWTGASLAYEQYF.

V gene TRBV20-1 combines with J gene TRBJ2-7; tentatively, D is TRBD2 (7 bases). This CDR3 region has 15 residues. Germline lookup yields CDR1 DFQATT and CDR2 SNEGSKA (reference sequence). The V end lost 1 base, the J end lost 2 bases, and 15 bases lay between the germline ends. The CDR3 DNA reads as TGCAGTGCTAGAGCCGGGGGGCTTTGGACCTACGAGCAGTACTTC. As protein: CSARAGGLWTYEQYF.

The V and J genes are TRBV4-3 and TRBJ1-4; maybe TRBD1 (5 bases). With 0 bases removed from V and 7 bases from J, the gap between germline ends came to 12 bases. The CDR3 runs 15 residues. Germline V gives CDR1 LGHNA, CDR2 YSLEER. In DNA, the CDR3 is TGCGCCAGCAGCCAAGAAGTTGGGGCGTCTGAAAAACTGTTTTTT. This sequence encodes CASSQEVGASEKLFF.

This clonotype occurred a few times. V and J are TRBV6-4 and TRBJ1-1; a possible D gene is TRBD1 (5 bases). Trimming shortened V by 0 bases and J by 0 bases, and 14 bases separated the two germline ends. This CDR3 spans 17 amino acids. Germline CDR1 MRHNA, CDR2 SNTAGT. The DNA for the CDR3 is TGTGCCAGCAGTGACTCGATCTTAGCAGGGATGAACACTGAAGCTTTCTTT. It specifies CASSDSILAGMNTEAFF.

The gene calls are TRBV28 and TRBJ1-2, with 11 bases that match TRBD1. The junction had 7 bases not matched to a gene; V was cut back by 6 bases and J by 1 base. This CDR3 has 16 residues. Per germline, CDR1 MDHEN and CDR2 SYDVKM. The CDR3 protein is CASRLGQGANNYGYTF. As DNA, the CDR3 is TGTGCCAGCAGACTCGGACAGGGGGCTAATAACTATGGCTACACCTTC.

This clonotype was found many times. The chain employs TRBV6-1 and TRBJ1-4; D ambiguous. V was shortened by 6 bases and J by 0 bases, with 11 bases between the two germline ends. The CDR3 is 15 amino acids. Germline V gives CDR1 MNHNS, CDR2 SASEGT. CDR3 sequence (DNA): TGTGCCAGCAGCTTTATCGGGGCAACTAATGAAAAACTGTTTTTT. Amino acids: CASSFIGATNEKLFF.

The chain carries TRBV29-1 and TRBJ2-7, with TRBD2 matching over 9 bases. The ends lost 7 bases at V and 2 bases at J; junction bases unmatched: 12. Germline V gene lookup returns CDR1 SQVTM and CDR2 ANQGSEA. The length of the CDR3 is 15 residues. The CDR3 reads CSASIAGEGPYEQYF. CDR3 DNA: TGCAGCGCCTCCATAGCGGGAGAGGGCCCCTACGAGCAGTACTTC.

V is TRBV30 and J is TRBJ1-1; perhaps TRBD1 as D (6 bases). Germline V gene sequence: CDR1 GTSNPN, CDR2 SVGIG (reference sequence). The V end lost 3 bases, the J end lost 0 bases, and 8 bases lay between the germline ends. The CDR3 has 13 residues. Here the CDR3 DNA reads TGTGCCTGGAGCAGGACAGTGAACACTGAAGCTTTCTTT. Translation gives CAWSRTVNTEAFF.

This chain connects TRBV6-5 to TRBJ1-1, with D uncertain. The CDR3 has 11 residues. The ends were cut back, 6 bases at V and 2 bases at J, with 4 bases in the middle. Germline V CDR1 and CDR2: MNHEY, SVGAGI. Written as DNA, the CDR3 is TGTGCCAGCAGGATTAACACTGAAGCTTTCTTT. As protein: CASRINTEAFF.

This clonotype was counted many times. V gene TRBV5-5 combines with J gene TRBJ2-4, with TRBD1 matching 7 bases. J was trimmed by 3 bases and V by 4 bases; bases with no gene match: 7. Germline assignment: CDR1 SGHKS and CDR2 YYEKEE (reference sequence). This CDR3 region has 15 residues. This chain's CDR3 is CASSTYTGVKNIQYF. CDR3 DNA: TGTGCCAGCAGCACGTACACAGGGGTCAAAAACATTCAGTACTTC.